Below are 20 T cell receptor beta chains sequenced from a single sample in a study of blood T cell repertoires in COVID-19. The repertoire was sequenced with immunoSEQ multiplex PCR; TCRdb's copy has only in-frame clones and lacks some. The repertoire holds more than 35,000 clones, 80% seen once, with over 13% in the top ten. Sequencing input: peripheral blood. These receptors were obtained from a woman in her 70s with acute or convalescent COVID-19.

J is TRBJ1-1 and V is TRBV10-2; D is ambiguous. V lost 6 bases to trimming and J lost 1 base, with 6 bases between them. Germline V gene sequence: CDR1 WSHSY, CDR2 SAAADI. CDR3 length: 12 amino acids. For the CDR3, the DNA is TGCGCCAGCAGAGCAGGGAACACTGAAGCTTTCTTT. It specifies CASRAGNTEAFF.

The V call is TRBV5-4, the J call TRBJ1-4; TRBD1 agrees at 9 bases. Looked up from germline, CDR1 is SGHNT and CDR2 is YYREEE (reference sequence). The ends lost 0 bases at V and 10 bases at J; junction bases unmatched: 4. The CDR3 has 14 residues. The CDR3 loop is CASSLGDRESKLFF. In nucleotides, the CDR3 is TGTGCCAGCAGCTTGGGGGACAGGGAATCAAAACTGTTTTTT.

The V gene is TRBV24-1, the J gene TRBJ2-2; 9 nucleotides match TRBD1. CDR3 length equals 15 residues. Looked up from germline, CDR1 is KGHDR and CDR2 is SFDVKD. The V gene end was trimmed by 4 bases and the J gene end by 6 bases; junction bases not matched to a gene: 5. The CDR3 spells CATSEWTGDAGELFF. As DNA, the CDR3 is TGTGCCACCAGTGAATGGACAGGGGACGCCGGGGAGCTGTTTTTT.

The J gene is TRBJ2-1, the V gene TRBV5-4; D possibly corresponds to TRBD1 (6 bases). Trimming removed 4 bases at V and 3 bases at J, with 20 bases between. The CDR3 runs 17 residues. Germline CDR1 reads SGHNT; CDR2 reads YYREEE (reference sequence). The CDR3 sequence is CASSQLAGTNGYNEQFF. The CDR3 nucleotides read TGTGCCAGCAGCCAATTAGCCGGGACAAATGGCTACAATGAGCAGTTCTTC.

The rearrangement uses TRBV7-2 and TRBJ2-5, with a weak D call TRBD2 (5 bases). The V end lost 5 bases, the J end lost 6 bases, and 16 bases lay between the germline ends. CDR1 and CDR2 from the germline V gene are SGHTA and FQGNSA. This CDR3 is built from 14 residues. CDR3 sequence reads: CASSPPRDLKTQYF. Written as DNA, the CDR3 is TGTGCCAGCAGCCCCCCCCGGGATTTGAAGACCCAGTACTTC.

This chain links TRBV5-8 with TRBJ1-1, with 8 bases identical to TRBD1. Germline V gene data show CDR1 as SGHTS and CDR2 as YDEGEE. CDR3 size: 16 residues. After removal of 5 bases from V and 0 bases from J, the junction contained 9 bases not matched to a gene. DNA of the CDR3: TGTGCCAGCAGACCCCTCAGGGGGCCGTTGAACACTGAAGCTTTCTTT. It specifies CASRPLRGPLNTEAFF.

The chain recombines TRBV5-5 with TRBJ2-5, with 8 nucleotides matching TRBD2. V was pared by 0 bases and J by 3 bases, with 7 bases of the junction left unmatched. The CDR3 sequence is 16 residues long. Germline lookup yields CDR1 SGHKS and CDR2 YYEKEE (reference sequence). CDR3: CASSLVGGGLEETQYF. The CDR3 region has the DNA TGTGCCAGCAGCTTGGTCGGGGGGGGCTTGGAAGAGACCCAGTACTTC.

The chain recombines TRBV28 with TRBJ2-1, with TRBD1 matching 9 bases. The CDR3 is 13 amino acids. J was trimmed by 14 bases and V by 6 bases; bases with no gene match: 11. CDR1 is MDHEN, CDR2 SYDVKM, per germline. Written as DNA, the CDR3 is TGTGCCAGCAGCGAACCGGGACAGGGTACAAAGTTCTTC. This gives the protein CASSEPGQGTKFF.

V gene TRBV24-1 combines with J gene TRBJ2-1; 9 bases agree with TRBD1. The CDR3 has 16 amino acids. Germline V gene sequence: CDR1 KGHDR, CDR2 SFDVKD. Trimming at V came to 0 bases and at J to 5 bases, leaving 4 bases not matched to a gene. The CDR3 spells CATSDLPGQGHNEQFF. CDR3 coding DNA: TGTGCCACCAGTGATTTGCCGGGACAGGGACACAATGAGCAGTTCTTC.

The V gene is TRBV6-6, the J gene TRBJ1-5, with D unresolved. Germline CDR1 is MNHNY and CDR2 is SVGAGI (reference sequence). V lost 4 bases and J 4 bases, leaving 5 bases between the germline ends. This CDR3 contains 12 residues. The CDR3 sequence is CASSSQNQPQHF. CDR3 DNA sequence: TGTGCCAGCAGTTCCCAAAATCAGCCCCAGCATTTT.

This chain links TRBV6-4 with TRBJ1-5; 9 bases fit TRBD1. This CDR3 has 14 residues. The V segment lost 9 bases and the J segment 6 bases; nucleotides outside the gene matches: 9. Germline V gene sequence: CDR1 MRHNA, CDR2 SNTAGT. The CDR3 loop reads CARETGGVGQPQHF. CDR3 DNA sequence: TGTGCCAGAGAAACAGGGGGCGTCGGTCAGCCCCAGCATTTT.

This clone has just a few counts. V is TRBV14 and J is TRBJ1-4, with 9 positions matching TRBD1. Germline V gene sequence: CDR1 SGHDN, CDR2 FVKESK. The CDR3 runs to 15 residues. With 3 bases clipped from V and 11 bases from J, the junction kept 10 bases outside the gene matches. The CDR3 DNA sequence: TGTGCCAGCAGCCAGGACAGGGGAAGGTTCGCGAAACTGTTTTTT. It translates to CASSQDRGRFAKLFF.

The genes are TRBV6-1 and TRBJ2-7; possible D gene TRBD2, 6 bases. Trimming left V 2 bases short and J 0 bases short, with 11 bases between. This CDR3 has 15 residues. Germline V lookup: CDR1 MNHNS, CDR2 SASEGT. This chain's CDR3 is CASSEQGGSSYEQYF. CDR3 coding DNA: TGTGCCAGCAGTGAACAGGGAGGAAGCTCCTACGAGCAGTACTTC.

The J gene is TRBJ2-6, the V gene TRBV12-3 or TRBV12-4, with D unresolved. V lost 7 bases, J lost 5 bases, and 6 bases lay in between. This CDR3 comprises 12 residues. CDR3 region: CASTSRANVLTF. The CDR3 DNA sequence: TGTGCCAGCACCTCCCGGGCCAACGTCCTGACTTTC.

The chain couples TRBV6-4 to TRBJ2-3, with D tentatively TRBD2 (6 bases). In germline, CDR1 is MRHNA, CDR2 SNTAGT. V dropped 9 bases and J dropped 5 bases, with 21 bases sitting between them. The CDR3 covers 15 residues. The DNA for the CDR3 is TGTGCCAGTGCCCCACTAGCCACCCTGATAGATACGCAGTATTTT. Its translation: CASAPLATLIDTQYF.

In the case of this clone: At one end the junction does not follow the germline gene, possibly because of a read error. The chain employs TRBV30 and TRBJ1-1, with D unresolved. Germline V gene lookup returns CDR1 GTSNPN and CDR2 SVGIG (reference sequence). This CDR3 is built from 9 residues. The CDR3 loop is CAWSRAREF. Here the CDR3 DNA reads TGTGCCTGGAGTAGAGCAAGAGAGTTT.

The chain couples TRBV9 to TRBJ1-6, with TRBD1 as a possible D gene (6 bases). The V end lost 4 bases, the J end lost 10 bases, and 21 bases lay between the germline ends. Germline V gives CDR1 SGDLS, CDR2 YYNGEE. The CDR3 covers 16 residues. The CDR3 region has the DNA TGTGCCAGCAGCCCCTACAACGGCGTTGGGGGCTCACCCCTCCACTTT. It codes for CASSPYNGVGGSPLHF.

J is TRBJ2-2 and V is TRBV12-5; a possible D gene is TRBD2 (5 bases). The V gene lost 6 bases and the J gene lost 3 bases, with 11 bases spanning the gap. This CDR3 comprises 14 residues. Germline V gene lookup returns CDR1 LGHNT and CDR2 FRNRAP. The CDR3 reads CASGPDSDTGELFF. CDR3 DNA sequence: TGTGCTAGTGGCCCGGACTCCGACACCGGGGAGCTGTTTTTT.

J is TRBJ2-1 and V is TRBV6-2 or TRBV6-3, with D hard to call. This CDR3 is 17 amino acids long. Germline CDR1 MNHEY, CDR2 SVGEGT. The V end lost 0 bases, the J end lost 3 bases, and 15 bases lay between the germline ends. CDR3 nucleotides: TGTGCCAGCAGTTACTCCCCTGGCGGCGCCCACTACAATGAGCAGTTCTTC. Its translation is CASSYSPGGAHYNEQFF.

The chain employs TRBV19 and TRBJ1-4; TRBD1 matches 8 bases. CDR1 LNHDA and CDR2 SQIVND come from the germline V gene (reference sequence). The CDR3 has 16 residues. Trimming at V came to 5 bases and at J to 3 bases, leaving 8 bases not matched to a gene. The CDR3 sequence is CASSFGDRRSNEKLFF. The CDR3 DNA sequence: TGTGCCAGTAGTTTTGGGGACAGGAGATCTAATGAAAAACTGTTTTTT.